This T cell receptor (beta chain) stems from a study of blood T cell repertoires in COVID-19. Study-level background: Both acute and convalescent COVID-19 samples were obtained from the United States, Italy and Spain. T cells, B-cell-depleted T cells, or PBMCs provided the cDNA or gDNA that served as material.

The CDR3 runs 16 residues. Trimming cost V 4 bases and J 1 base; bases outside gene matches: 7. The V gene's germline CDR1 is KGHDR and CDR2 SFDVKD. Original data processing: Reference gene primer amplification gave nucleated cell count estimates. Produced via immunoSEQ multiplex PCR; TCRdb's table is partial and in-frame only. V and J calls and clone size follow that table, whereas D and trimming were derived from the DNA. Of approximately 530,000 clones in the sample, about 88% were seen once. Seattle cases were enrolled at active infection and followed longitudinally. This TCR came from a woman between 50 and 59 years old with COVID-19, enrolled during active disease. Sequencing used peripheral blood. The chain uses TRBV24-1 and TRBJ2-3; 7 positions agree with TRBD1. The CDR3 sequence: CATSDDDRVGTDTQYF. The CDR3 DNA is TGTGCCACCAGTGACGATGACAGGGTTGGCACAGATACGCAGTATTTT.